A selection of T cell receptor beta chains follows, all from one sample in a study of T cell repertoires in cytomegalovirus infection. Each CDR3 protein is one row after TCRdb ran MiXCR on the reads. The data contain approximately 97,000 distinct CDR3 sequences, about 17% of them singletons. The sequenced sample consisted of PBMCs. The receptors stem from a human donor in good health (CMV status not recorded). Some clones in this sample may be carry-over from other donors' samples. Both conserved end residues are part of each CDR3. The order of the fields is CDR3 protein, CDR3 DNA, V gene, clone size, D gene, J gene. A D gene is named only where the DNA matches it firmly. Rows give clone size only sometimes, using once, few, many, or a class for an expanded clone.

CASNQPGNTIYF,TGTGCCAGCAACCAACCTGGAAACACCATATATTTT,TRBV5-6,-,-,TRBJ1-3
CASSFQANPNTGELFF,TGTGCCAGCAGTTTTCAGGCAAACCCGAACACCGGGGAGCTGTTTTTT,TRBV28,many,-,TRBJ2-2
CASSEEGSTGELFF,TGTGCCAGCAGTGAGGAGGGTAGCACCGGGGAGCTGTTTTTT,TRBV6-4,many,-,TRBJ2-2
CASSLAGVALGNEQFF,TGCGCCAGCAGCTTGGCCGGGGTAGCTTTAGGCAATGAGCAGTTCTTC,TRBV5-1,-,-,TRBJ2-1
CASSRPGGYTF,TGTGCCAGCAGTCGCCCTGGTGGCTACACCTTC,TRBV2,-,-,TRBJ1-2
CSAPTGQSGNTIYF,TGCAGTGCTCCTACGGGACAGTCTGGAAACACCATATATTTT,TRBV20-1,many,TRBD1,TRBJ1-3
CSARGQGRANYGYTF,TGCAGTGCTAGGGGACAGGGTAGGGCTAACTATGGCTACACCTTC,TRBV20-1,-,TRBD1,TRBJ1-2
CASSLMEQRVNYGYTF,TGTGCCAGCAGTTTAATGGAACAAAGGGTGAACTATGGCTACACCTTC,TRBV28,few,-,TRBJ1-2
CASSSAYGYTF,TGTGCCAGCAGTTCCGCCTATGGCTACACCTTC,TRBV12-3/TRBV12-4,many,-,TRBJ1-2
CATTPGDSPYNEQFF,TGTGCCACAACCCCCGGGGACTCCCCCTACAATGAGCAGTTCTTC,TRBV12-3/TRBV12-4,many,-,TRBJ2-1
CASRPSTGTGNIQYF,TGTGCCAGCAGGCCTAGTACCGGGACAGGGAACATTCAGTACTTC,TRBV7-2,many,TRBD1,TRBJ2-4
CSASPLTGNEQYF,TGCAGTGCCTCACCCTTGACAGGCAACGAGCAGTACTTC,TRBV20-1,-,-,TRBJ2-7
CASSQEYLDSGNTIYF,TGCGCCAGCAGCCAAGAGTACCTCGACTCTGGAAACACCATATATTTT,TRBV4-1,few,-,TRBJ1-3
CSTAGTLLKASTEAFF,TGCAGCACCGCCGGGACACTTCTCAAGGCTAGCACTGAAGCTTTCTTT,TRBV29-1,-,-,TRBJ1-1
CASSSITSDGTDTQYF,TGTGCCAGCAGCTCGATAACTAGCGATGGCACAGATACGCAGTATTTT,TRBV7-8,many,TRBD2,TRBJ2-3
CASSPDRVRLNTEAFF,TGTGCCAGCAGCCCAGACAGGGTGAGGCTGAACACTGAAGCTTTCTTT,TRBV5-4,few,TRBD1,TRBJ1-1
CASREGKEKLFF,TGTGCCAGTCGAGAGGGGAAGGAAAAACTGTTTTTT,TRBV10-3,many,-,TRBJ1-4
CASSAGLADQETQYF,TGTGCCAGCAGCGCGGGACTAGCGGACCAAGAGACCCAGTACTTC,TRBV7-3,many,TRBD2,TRBJ2-5
CASSSNLGRPDTQYF,TGCGCCAGCAGCTCAAACTTGGGACGCCCCGATACGCAGTATTTT,TRBV5-1,-,-,TRBJ2-3
CASSLRTGLNQPQHF,TGTGCCAGTAGTCTACGGACAGGCCTCAATCAGCCCCAGCATTTT,TRBV19,-,TRBD1,TRBJ1-5
CASSLVASGGRTQYF,TGTGCCAGCAGCTTAGTGGCTAGCGGGGGGCGGACCCAGTACTTC,TRBV7-2,many,TRBD2,TRBJ2-5
CASKWRGSNTEAFF,TGTGCCAGCAAATGGAGGGGTTCGAACACTGAAGCTTTCTTT,TRBV6-5,many,-,TRBJ1-1
CAISERGISNSPLHF,TGTGCCATCAGTGAGCGGGGGATTTCGAATTCACCCCTCCACTTT,TRBV10-3,few,-,TRBJ1-6
CASSLRDSSYNSPLHF,TGTGCCAGCAGCTTAAGGGACAGCTCCTATAATTCACCCCTCCACTTT,TRBV7-2,many,TRBD1,TRBJ1-6
CASRAGTGLSNQPQHF,TGTGCCAGCAGGGCCGGGACAGGGTTGAGCAATCAGCCCCAGCATTTT,TRBV2,-,TRBD1,TRBJ1-5
CASSVDRPTGELFF,TGTGCCAGCAGCGTCGACAGACCCACCGGGGAGCTGTTTTTT,TRBV5-4,few,-,TRBJ2-2
CASSVGVEAFF,TGTGCCAGCAGTGTTGGGGTTGAAGCTTTCTTT,TRBV2,-,-,TRBJ1-1
CASSYAGWQETQYF,TGTGCCAGCAGTTACGCGGGGTGGCAAGAGACCCAGTACTTC,TRBV6-6,-,-,TRBJ2-5
CASTGTGNQPQHF,TGTGCCAGCACCGGGACAGGCAATCAGCCCCAGCATTTT,TRBV7-2,many,TRBD1,TRBJ1-5
CASSLLDRGSNEKLFF,TGTGCCAGCAGTTTGCTTGACAGGGGTTCTAATGAAAAACTGTTTTTT,TRBV28,many,TRBD1,TRBJ1-4
CASSLTKRGPTGPYNEQFF,TGTGCCAGCAGCTTAACTAAGCGGGGACCAACGGGGCCCTACAATGAGCAGTTCTTC,TRBV7-3,few,TRBD2,TRBJ2-1
CASSEQGNTEAFF,TGTGCCAGCAGTGAACAGGGCAACACTGAAGCTTTCTTT,TRBV2,many,-,TRBJ1-1
CASSPTPWGNQPQHF,TGTGCCAGCAGCCCCACCCCGTGGGGCAATCAGCCCCAGCATTTT,TRBV4-2,few,-,TRBJ1-5
CASSRDPLSNGELFF,TGTGCCAGCAGCCGGGACCCCTTATCGAACGGGGAGCTGTTTTTT,TRBV7-2,many,-,TRBJ2-2
CASSSLGSSYNSPLHF,TGTGCCAGCAGTTCCCTAGGTAGCTCCTATAATTCACCCCTCCACTTT,TRBV12-3/TRBV12-4,-,-,TRBJ1-6
CSAIGARPGEAFF,TGCAGTGCTATAGGGGCCCGACCGGGTGAAGCTTTCTTT,TRBV20-1,once,-,TRBJ1-1
CASRRGVNSEQFF,TGTGCCAGCAGGAGGGGCGTTAATTCGGAGCAGTTCTTC,TRBV2,few,-,TRBJ2-1
CASSHKFRGTGDYGYTF,TGTGCCAGCAGCCACAAGTTCCGCGGGACAGGGGACTATGGCTACACCTTC,TRBV6-2/TRBV6-3,few,TRBD1,TRBJ1-2
CASSQEGRSRTDTQYF,TGTGCCAGCAGCCAGGAGGGCAGAAGTCGCACAGATACGCAGTATTTT,TRBV7-2,many,-,TRBJ2-3
CASSSLINEQFF,TGTGCCAGCAGCTCGCTAATCAATGAGCAGTTCTTC,TRBV11-2,many,-,TRBJ2-1
CASSWGGGNQPQHF,TGTGCCAGCAGTTGGGGGGGGGGCAATCAGCCCCAGCATTTT,TRBV12-3/TRBV12-4,-,-,TRBJ1-5
CASSSPAGATYEQYF,TGTGCCAGCAGTTCTCCGGCGGGGGCAACCTACGAGCAGTACTTC,TRBV28,-,-,TRBJ2-7
CANSERGDYGYTF,TGTGCCAACTCAGAGCGGGGGGACTATGGCTACACCTTC,TRBV18,-,-,TRBJ1-2
CATSTDGNTIYF,TGTGCCACTTCGACGGACGGAAACACCATATATTTT,TRBV12-3/TRBV12-4,few,-,TRBJ1-3
CSAMRNTGELFF,TGCAGTGCTATGAGGAACACCGGGGAGCTGTTTTTT,TRBV20-1,few,-,TRBJ2-2
CASSLERTSYEQYF,TGTGCCAGCAGCTTGGAGCGTACTTCCTACGAGCAGTACTTC,TRBV7-6,many,-,TRBJ2-7
CASSLGRVTGTNYGYTF,TGTGCCAGCAGCTTAGGACGCGTGACAGGGACTAACTATGGCTACACCTTC,TRBV7-2,once,TRBD1,TRBJ1-2
CASSPDTEQYF,TGTGCCAGCAGCCCAGACACCGAGCAGTACTTC,TRBV7-2,many,-,TRBJ2-7
CATKGAPRGNTEAFF,TGTGCCACGAAGGGGGCCCCCAGGGGTAACACTGAAGCTTTCTTT,TRBV28,few,TRBD1,TRBJ1-1
CASKASGYNEQFF,TGTGCCAGCAAGGCTAGCGGGTACAATGAGCAGTTCTTC,TRBV6-6,few,TRBD2,TRBJ2-1
CASSLGDGYGYTF,TGTGCCAGCAGCTTGGGGGACGGTTATGGCTACACCTTC,TRBV7-9,many,-,TRBJ1-2
CASSRLTAPNPFSYEQYF,TGTGCCAGCAGTCGATTGACAGCCCCAAACCCGTTCTCCTACGAGCAGTACTTC,TRBV6-2/TRBV6-3,few,-,TRBJ2-7
CASQSGSAYNEQFF,TGTGCCAGTCAGAGCGGGAGTGCCTACAATGAGCAGTTCTTC,TRBV7-2,many,TRBD2,TRBJ2-1
CASSPEPGYNEQFF,TGTGCCAGCAGCCCAGAGCCGGGGTACAATGAGCAGTTCTTC,TRBV7-2,many,-,TRBJ2-1
CASSGAGTANTEAFF,TGTGCCAGCAGCGGGGCCGGGACAGCGAACACTGAAGCTTTCTTT,TRBV12-3/TRBV12-4,many,TRBD1,TRBJ1-1
CASRDALAADTQYF,TGTGCCAGCAGGGACGCCCTGGCGGCAGATACGCAGTATTTT,TRBV6-5,-,-,TRBJ2-3
CAISDRAGNTIYF,TGTGCCATCTCAGACAGGGCTGGAAACACCATATATTTT,TRBV25-1,few,TRBD1,TRBJ1-3
CASSSTQGRTDTQYF,TGTGCCAGCAGCTCCACCCAGGGGAGGACAGATACGCAGTATTTT,TRBV7-8,many,-,TRBJ2-3